This TCR beta chain was profiled in a study of T cells in narcolepsy. Broader study findings: Blood of same and different patients, but not healthy controls, reportedly held recurring autoreactive clonotypes.

On this clone itself: What it binds is not known.

Clones were read by immunoSEQ multiplex PCR, and TCRdb kept only the in-frame ones, dropping some. Of tens of thousands of clones in the sample, 75% to 90% were seen once. The germline CDR1 and CDR2 sequences are MDHEN and SYDVKM. V dropped 7 bases and J dropped 8; count of bases not matched to a gene: 8. The CDR3 contains 14 residues. The sample consisted of CD45RA- memory CD4+ T cells from PBMCs. The chain employs TRBV28 and TRBJ1-2; 12 bases map to TRBD1. The receptor was isolated from a human donor with narcolepsy. This CDR3 is CASTLGQGARGYTF. In DNA, the CDR3 is TGTGCCAGCACCTTGGGACAGGGGGCTAGGGGCTACACCTTC.